This T cell receptor beta chain was observed in a study of persistence of HIV-infected CD4 T cells. Remarks on this clone: Its matching antigen is unknown.

General observations from the study: Degenerate expanded CDR3beta sequences were enriched among CMV- and Gag-responding cells. CMV- and Gag-responding cells had lower TCRbeta richness than CD3/CD28-responding cells.

This was the immunoSEQ version 4 assay in survey mode. The table came from immunoSEQ multiplex PCR; TCRdb's copy has only in-frame clones and leaves some out. The top ten hold under 2% of the sample, which has tens of thousands of clones, about 69% seen once. Overlapping HIV-1 Gag 15-mer peptides at approximately 0.91 ug per peptide per mL were used. CD40L/CD69 double-negative CD45RO-high memory CD4+ T cells were collected. CD8+ T cells were removed from PBMCs prior to stimulation. For 18 hours, CD8-depleted PBMCs received anti-CD28/CD49d costimulation, a CD40-blocking antibody and enfuvirtide. Specimen: CD4+ T cells sorted from PBMCs after approximately 20-hour stimulation, collected from a patient who received antiretroviral therapy. The receptor was isolated from an adult man with HIV who was CMV-seropositive.

In DNA, the CDR3 is TGTGCCAGCAGCCGGTCCATGAACACTGAAGCTTTCTTT. This gives the protein CASSRSMNTEAFF. The V call is TRBV7-3, the J call TRBJ1-1; no reliable D call. V gave up 5 bases and J gave up 0 bases, with 7 bases separating them. CDR3 size: 13 residues. In germline, CDR1 is SGHTA, CDR2 FQGTGA.